This T cell receptor (beta chain) came from a study of cytomegalovirus exposure and HLA in healthy donors. General study points: Listed as cytomegalovirus-associated were 150 to 200 TCR beta chains. Highly shared variants forming one cluster were likely a sequencing artifact.

Note on this clone: Its matching antigen is unknown.

PCR used 60 Vbeta primers and 13 Jbeta primers. TCRdb keeps only in-frame clones here, not all; method: immunoSEQ multiplex PCR. The sample has just under 250,000 clones; 82% are singletons. The length of the CDR3 is 15 residues. The germline V gene has CDR1 SGHNT and CDR2 YENEEA. The V and J ends lost 5 bases and 9 bases, in that order; junction bases with no gene match: 9. The rearrangement joins TRBV11-3 to TRBJ1-6; 8 bases fit TRBD1. Sequences were obtained from PBMCs. This receptor was obtained from a woman aged 40 to 50 in good health and CMV-seropositive. The CDR3 sequence: CASSTRGLVSSPLHF. CDR3 nucleotides: TGTGCCAGCAGCACCAGGGGGCTGGTCTCTTCACCCCTCCACTTT. The full variable domain, in which reference TRBV11-3 and TRBJ1-6 provide the parts outside the CDR3, is EAGVVQSPRYKIIEKKQPVAFWCNPISGHNTLYWYLQNLGQGPELLIRYENEEAVDDSQLPKDRFSAERLKGVDSTLKIQPAELGDSAVYLCASSTRGLVSSPLHFGNGTRLTVT.